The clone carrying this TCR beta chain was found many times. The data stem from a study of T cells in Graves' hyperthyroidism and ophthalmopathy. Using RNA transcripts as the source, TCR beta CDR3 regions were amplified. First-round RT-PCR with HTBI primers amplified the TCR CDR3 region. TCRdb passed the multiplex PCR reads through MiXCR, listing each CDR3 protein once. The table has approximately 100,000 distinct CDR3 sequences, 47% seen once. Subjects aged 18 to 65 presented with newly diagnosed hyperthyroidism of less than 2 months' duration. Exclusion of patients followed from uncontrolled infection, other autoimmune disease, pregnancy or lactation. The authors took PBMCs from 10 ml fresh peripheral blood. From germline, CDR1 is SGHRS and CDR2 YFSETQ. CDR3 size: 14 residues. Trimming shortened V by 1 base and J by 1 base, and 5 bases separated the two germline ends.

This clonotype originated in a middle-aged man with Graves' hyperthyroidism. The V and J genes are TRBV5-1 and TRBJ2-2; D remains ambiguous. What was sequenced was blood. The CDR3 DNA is TGCGCCAGCAGCTTGCCCGTGAACACCGGGGAGCTGTTTTTT. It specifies CASSLPVNTGELFF.